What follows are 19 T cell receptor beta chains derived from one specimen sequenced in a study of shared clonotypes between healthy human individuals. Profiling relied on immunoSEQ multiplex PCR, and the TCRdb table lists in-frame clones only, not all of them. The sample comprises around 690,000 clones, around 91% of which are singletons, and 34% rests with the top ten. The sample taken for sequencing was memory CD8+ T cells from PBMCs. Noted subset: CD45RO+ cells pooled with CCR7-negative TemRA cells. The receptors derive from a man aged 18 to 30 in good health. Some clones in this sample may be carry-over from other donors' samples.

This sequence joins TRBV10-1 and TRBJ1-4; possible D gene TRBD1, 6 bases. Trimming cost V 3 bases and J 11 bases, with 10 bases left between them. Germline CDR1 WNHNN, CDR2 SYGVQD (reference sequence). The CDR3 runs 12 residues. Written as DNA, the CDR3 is TGCGCCAGCAGTGATCGAGGGGGGAAACTGTTTTTT. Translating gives CASSDRGGKLFF.

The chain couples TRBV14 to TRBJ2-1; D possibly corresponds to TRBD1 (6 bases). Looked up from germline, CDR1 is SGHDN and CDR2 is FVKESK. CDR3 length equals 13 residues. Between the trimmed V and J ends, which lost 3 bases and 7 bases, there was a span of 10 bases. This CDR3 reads CASSHIGGNEQFF. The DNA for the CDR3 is TGTGCCAGCAGCCACATAGGGGGAAATGAGCAGTTCTTC.

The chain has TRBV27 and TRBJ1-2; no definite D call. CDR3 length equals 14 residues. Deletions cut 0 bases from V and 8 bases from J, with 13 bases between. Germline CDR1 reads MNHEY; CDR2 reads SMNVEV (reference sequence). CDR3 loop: CASSLSGPRRGYTF. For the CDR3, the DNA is TGTGCCAGCAGTTTATCAGGGCCCCGAAGGGGCTACACCTTC.

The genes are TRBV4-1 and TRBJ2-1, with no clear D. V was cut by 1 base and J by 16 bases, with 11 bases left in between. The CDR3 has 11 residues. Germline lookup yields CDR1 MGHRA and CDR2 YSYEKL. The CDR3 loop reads CASSQGVLVFF. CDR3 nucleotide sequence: TGCGCCAGCAGCCAAGGGGTTTTGGTTTTCTTC.

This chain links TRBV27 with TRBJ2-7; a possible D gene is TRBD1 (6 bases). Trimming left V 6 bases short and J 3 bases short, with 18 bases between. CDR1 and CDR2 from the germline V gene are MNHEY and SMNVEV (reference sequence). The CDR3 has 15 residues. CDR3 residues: CASSPDRLLYYEQYF. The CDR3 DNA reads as TGTGCCAGCAGCCCAGACAGGTTACTGTACTACGAGCAGTACTTC.

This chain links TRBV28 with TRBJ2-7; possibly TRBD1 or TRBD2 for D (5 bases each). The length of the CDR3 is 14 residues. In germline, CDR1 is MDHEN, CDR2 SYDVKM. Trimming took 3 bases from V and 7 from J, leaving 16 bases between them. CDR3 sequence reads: CASSFGTGSSEQYF. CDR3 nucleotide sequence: TGTGCCAGCAGTTTTGGGACGGGATCGTCAGAGCAGTACTTC.

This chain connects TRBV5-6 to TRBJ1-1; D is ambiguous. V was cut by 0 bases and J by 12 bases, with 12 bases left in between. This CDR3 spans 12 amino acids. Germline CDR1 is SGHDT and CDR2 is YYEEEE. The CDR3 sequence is CASSLVGIGPFF. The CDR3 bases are TGTGCCAGCAGCTTGGTAGGGATAGGACCTTTCTTT.

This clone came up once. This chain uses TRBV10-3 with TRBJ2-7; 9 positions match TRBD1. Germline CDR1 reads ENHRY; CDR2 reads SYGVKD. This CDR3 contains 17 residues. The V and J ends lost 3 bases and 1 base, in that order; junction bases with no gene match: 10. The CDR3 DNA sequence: TGTGCCATCAGTGAAGAACTAACGGGACAGGGATCCTACGAGCAGTACTTC. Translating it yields CAISEELTGQGSYEQYF.

For the CDR3, the DNA is TGTGCCAGCAGCACAAAAGGACTCCGGGACAGGCGTAATGAAAAACTGTTTTTT. Its translation: CASSTKGLRDRRNEKLFF. This rearrangement joins TRBV21-1 to TRBJ1-4; the table's D call TRBD1 went unverified against the DNA. TRBV21-1 is classified as a pseudogene. This CDR3 is 18 amino acids long.

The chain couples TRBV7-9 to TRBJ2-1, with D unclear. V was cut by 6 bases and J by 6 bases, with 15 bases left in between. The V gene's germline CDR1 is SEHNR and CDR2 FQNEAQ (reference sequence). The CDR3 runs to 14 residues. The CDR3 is CASSSLTPLNEQFF. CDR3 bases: TGTGCCAGCAGTTCCCTCACGCCCCTCAATGAGCAGTTCTTC.

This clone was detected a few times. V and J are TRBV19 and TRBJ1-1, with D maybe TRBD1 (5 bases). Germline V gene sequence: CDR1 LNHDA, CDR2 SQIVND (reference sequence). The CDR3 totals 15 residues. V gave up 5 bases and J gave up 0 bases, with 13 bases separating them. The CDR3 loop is CASSPLDRLNTEAFF. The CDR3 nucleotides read TGTGCCAGTAGTCCTCTCGACAGACTGAACACTGAAGCTTTCTTT. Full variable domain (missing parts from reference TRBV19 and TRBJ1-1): DGGITQSPKYLFRKEGQNVTLSCEQNLNHDAMYWYRQDPGQGLRLIYYSQIVNDFQKGDIAEGYSVSREKKESFPLTVTSAQKNPTAFYLCASSPLDRLNTEAFFGQGTRLTVV.

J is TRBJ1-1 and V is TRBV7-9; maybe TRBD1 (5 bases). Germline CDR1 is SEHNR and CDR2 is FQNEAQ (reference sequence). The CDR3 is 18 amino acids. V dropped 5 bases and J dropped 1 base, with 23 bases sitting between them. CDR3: CASSPLRVVGHENTEAFF. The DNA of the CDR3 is TGTGCCAGCAGCCCGCTCAGGGTGGTAGGCCACGAGAACACTGAAGCTTTCTTT.

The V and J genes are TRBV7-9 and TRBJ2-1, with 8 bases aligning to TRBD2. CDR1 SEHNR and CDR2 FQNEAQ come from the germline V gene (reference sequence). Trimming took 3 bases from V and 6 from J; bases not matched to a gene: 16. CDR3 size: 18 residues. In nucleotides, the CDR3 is TGTGCCAGCAGCTTTTCAACTAGCGGAGGCGTTATACTCAATGAGCAGTTCTTC. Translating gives CASSFSTSGGVILNEQFF.

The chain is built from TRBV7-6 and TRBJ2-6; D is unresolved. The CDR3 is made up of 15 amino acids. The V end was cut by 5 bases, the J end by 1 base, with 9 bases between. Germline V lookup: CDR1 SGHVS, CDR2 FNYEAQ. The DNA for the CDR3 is TGTGCCAGCAGCCAAGGCACGTCTGGGGCCAACGTCCTGACTTTC. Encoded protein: CASSQGTSGANVLTF. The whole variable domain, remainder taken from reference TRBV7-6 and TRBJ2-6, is GAGVSQSPRYKVTKRGQDVALRCDPISGHVSLYWYRQALGQGPEFLTYFNYEAQQDKSGLPNDRFSAERPEGSISTLTIQRTEQRDSAMYRCASSQGTSGANVLTFGAGSRLTVL.

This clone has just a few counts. Here the CDR3 DNA reads TGTGCCTGCTACATGTCGGGGGCCGACACCTTC. Residues: CACYMSGADTF. V usage is TRBV30 and J usage is TRBJ1-2; the D gene is possibly TRBD1 (6 bases). Trimming cost V 6 bases and J 12 bases, with 17 bases left between them. Germline CDR1 GTSNPN, CDR2 SVGIG (reference sequence). The CDR3 totals 11 residues.

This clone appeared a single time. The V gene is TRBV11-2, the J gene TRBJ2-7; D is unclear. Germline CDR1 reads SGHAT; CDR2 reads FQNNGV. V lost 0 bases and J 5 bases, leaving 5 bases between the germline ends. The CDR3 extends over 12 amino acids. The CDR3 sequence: CASSLEQHEQYF. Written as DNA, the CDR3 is TGTGCCAGCAGCTTAGAACAACACGAGCAGTACTTC.

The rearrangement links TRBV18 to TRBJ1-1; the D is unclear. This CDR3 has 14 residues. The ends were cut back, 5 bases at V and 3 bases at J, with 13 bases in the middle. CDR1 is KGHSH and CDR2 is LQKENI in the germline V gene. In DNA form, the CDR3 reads TGTGCCAGCTCAAGTCCCCCAAGTGACACTGAAGCTTTCTTT. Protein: CASSSPPSDTEAFF. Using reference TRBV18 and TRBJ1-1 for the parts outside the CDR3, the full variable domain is NAGVMQNPRHLVRRRGQEARLRCSPMKGHSHVYWYRQLPEEGLKFMVYLQKENIIDESGMPKERFSAEFPKEGPSILRIQQVVRGDSAAYFCASSSPPSDTEAFFGQGTRLTVV.

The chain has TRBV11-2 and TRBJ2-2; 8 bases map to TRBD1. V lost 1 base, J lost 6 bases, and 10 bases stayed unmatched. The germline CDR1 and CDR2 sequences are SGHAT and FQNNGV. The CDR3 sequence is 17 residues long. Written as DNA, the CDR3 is TGTGCCAGCAGCTTAGCGTTCGGCAGGGGGCGGGCCGGGGAGCTGTTTTTT. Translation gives CASSLAFGRGRAGELFF.

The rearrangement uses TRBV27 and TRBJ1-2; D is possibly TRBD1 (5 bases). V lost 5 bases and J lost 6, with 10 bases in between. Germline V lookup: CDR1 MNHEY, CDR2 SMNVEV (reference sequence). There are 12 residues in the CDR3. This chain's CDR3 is CASSTRGDGYTF. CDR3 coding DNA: TGTGCCAGCAGTACCCGAGGGGATGGCTACACCTTC.